This T cell receptor (beta chain) was captured in a study of T cell responses to AZD1222 COVID-19 vaccine. On this clone itself: Its antigen remains unidentified.

The protocol was immunoSEQ multiplex PCR, while the TCRdb copy is restricted to in-frame clones and leaves out a portion. The data show under 70,000 clones, more than 70% seen once. Study findings and constraints: Sampling that yielded the repertoires occurred only after the peak T cell response. The donor group comprised mostly white British people and more females; the analysis possibly underestimated clonal diversity. Variant regions that are unmutated are reportedly the target of nearly half of spike-specific TCRs. Only a handful of AZD1222 recipients tested seropositive at baseline.

Source: peripheral blood, taken 28 days after the second AZD1222 dose. The TCR was taken from an adult who received the AZD1222 COVID-19 vaccine.

DNA for the CDR3: TGTGCCACCAGTGATTTGAATAGCGGATCGACAGATACGCAGTATTTT. This encodes CATSDLNSGSTDTQYF. The chain has TRBV24-1 and TRBJ2-3; possible D gene TRBD2, 6 bases. Trimming stripped 0 bases from V and 3 bases from J, with 12 bases between. The CDR3 spans 16 residues. Germline assignment: CDR1 KGHDR and CDR2 SFDVKD.